The 20 T cell receptor beta chains listed next were all sequenced from one sample in a study of blood T cell repertoires in COVID-19. The protocol was immunoSEQ multiplex PCR, while the TCRdb copy is restricted to in-frame clones and leaves out a portion. The sample includes about 190,000 clones, around 90% of them seen just once. Specimen: peripheral blood. All receptors derive from a man aged 50 to 60 with acute or convalescent COVID-19.

The chain joins TRBV9 to TRBJ2-1, with TRBD1 matching 10 bases. The length of the CDR3 is 17 residues. Per the germline V gene, CDR1 is SGDLS and CDR2 is YYNGEE. Germline trimming cut 1 base from V and 7 bases from J; bases unmatched to any gene: 11. The CDR3 DNA reads TGTGCCAGCAGCGTAACCGGGACAGGGGTCCTTAGAAATGAGCAGTTCTTC. Translating it yields CASSVTGTGVLRNEQFF.

V usage is TRBV7-2 and J usage is TRBJ1-4; 10 bases align to TRBD1. V shed 1 base, J shed 8 bases, and the junction held 7 bases outside the gene matches. The V gene's germline CDR1 is SGHTA and CDR2 FQGNSA. CDR3 length equals 16 residues. The chain's CDR3 is CASSLGRQGAREKLFF. For the CDR3, the DNA is TGTGCCAGCAGCTTAGGGAGACAGGGGGCAAGGGAAAAACTGTTTTTT.

The J gene is TRBJ2-6, the V gene TRBV5-4; D remains ambiguous. The germline V gene encodes CDR1 SGHNT and CDR2 YYREEE (reference sequence). The CDR3 totals 17 residues. V was clipped by 0 bases and J by 0 bases, with 10 bases between them. For the CDR3, the DNA is TGTGCCAGCAGCTTGGGGGCGCCGAGCTCTGGGGCCAACGTCCTGACTTTC. Amino acids: CASSLGAPSSGANVLTF.

A single count supports this clone. The chain recombines TRBV19 with TRBJ1-1; D is unresolved. The CDR3 is 13 amino acids. Trimming took off 7 bases at V and 6 bases at J, with 15 bases between the two ends. Germline V gives CDR1 LNHDA, CDR2 SQIVND (reference sequence). The CDR3 DNA sequence: TGTGCCAGTACCGGTCGAGGTCTTGCTGAAGCTTTCTTT. It codes for CASTGRGLAEAFF.

The chain is built from TRBV10-3 and TRBJ1-2; D call uncertain. This CDR3 is 11 amino acids long. Germline CDR1 ENHRY, CDR2 SYGVKD. Trimming pared 8 bases from V and 2 bases from J, leaving 6 bases between. The CDR3 nucleotides read TGTGCCATCTTCCAAAACTATGGCTACACCTTC. It specifies CAIFQNYGYTF.

The rearrangement uses TRBV12-3 or TRBV12-4 and TRBJ2-1, with D unresolved. Between the trimmed V and J ends, which lost 6 bases and 4 bases, there was a span of 10 bases. The CDR3 runs 13 residues. Written as DNA, the CDR3 is TGTGCCAGCAGCCCCAGGTCATACAATGAGCAGTTCTTC. Residues: CASSPRSYNEQFF.

V gene TRBV6-2 or TRBV6-3 combines with J gene TRBJ2-7, with TRBD2 identical over 7 bases. After removal of 6 bases from V and 2 bases from J, the junction contained 10 bases not matched to a gene. The CDR3 runs 15 residues. The germline gives CDR1 MNHEY, CDR2 SVGEGT. CDR3 region: CASSQTAGRTYEQYV. Written as DNA, the CDR3 is TGTGCCAGCAGCCAAACAGCGGGGCGGACCTACGAGCAGTACGTC.

V and J are TRBV7-9 and TRBJ1-5, with D tentatively TRBD1 (5 bases). This CDR3 is 13 amino acids long. V lost 2 bases to trimming and J lost 12 bases, with 14 bases between them. Germline assignment: CDR1 SEHNR and CDR2 FQNEAQ (reference sequence). In DNA form, the CDR3 reads TGTGCCAGCAGCTTAAGGGGTATGGAAGACCAGCATTTT. It specifies CASSLRGMEDQHF.

This clone was observed once. This chain joins TRBV5-8 and TRBJ2-3; D perhaps matches TRBD1 (6 bases). This CDR3 spans 15 amino acids. Germline V CDR1 and CDR2: SGHTS, YDEGEE. Trimming stripped 5 bases from V and 3 bases from J, with 16 bases between. As DNA, the CDR3 is TGTGCCAGCAGTCGTGGACAGCAGCAGACAGATACGCAGTATTTT. The encoded protein is CASSRGQQQTDTQYF.

This clone came up once. V usage is TRBV24-1 and J usage is TRBJ2-1, with 9 positions matching TRBD2. The J segment lost 7 bases and the V segment lost 4 bases, leaving 4 bases of the junction unmatched. Germline CDR1 and CDR2: KGHDR and SFDVKD. This CDR3 is built from 14 residues. In nucleotides, the CDR3 is TGTGCCACCAGTGACCGAAGCGGGGGGAATGAGCAGTTCTTC. This gives the protein CATSDRSGGNEQFF.

V is TRBV18 and J is TRBJ1-5; the match to TRBD1 covers 7 bases. CDR1 is KGHSH and CDR2 is LQKENI in the germline V gene. Trimming removed 1 base from V and 2 bases from J; junction bases left unmatched: 5. The CDR3 has 16 residues. The CDR3 is CASSPLGQTGNQPQHF. The CDR3 DNA reads TGTGCCAGCTCACCACTGGGACAGACCGGCAATCAGCCCCAGCATTTT.

This clone showed up just once. The V gene is TRBV15, the J gene TRBJ1-1, with 11 bases lining up with TRBD1. Germline V lookup: CDR1 LNHNV, CDR2 YYDKDF (reference sequence). Germline trimming cut 6 bases from V and 4 bases from J; bases unmatched to any gene: 7. The CDR3 covers 15 residues. The CDR3 DNA is TGTGCCACCAGGGACAGGGGGCGATCGGGCACTGAAGCTTTCTTT. It codes for CATRDRGRSGTEAFF.

The chain employs TRBV5-1 and TRBJ2-7; 9 positions match TRBD2. This CDR3 is 15 amino acids long. V lost 4 bases, J lost 0 bases, and 5 bases stayed unmatched. Germline CDR1 SGHRS, CDR2 YFSETQ. The DNA of the CDR3 is TGCGCCAGCAGCGGGGGACTAGCTTTCTCCTACGAGCAGTACGTC. Its translation is CASSGGLAFSYEQYV.

The gene calls are TRBV18 and TRBJ1-1; 9 positions agree with TRBD1. J was trimmed by 3 bases and V by 2 bases; bases with no gene match: 7. This CDR3 region has 16 residues. Germline values: CDR1 KGHSH, CDR2 LQKENI. The CDR3: CASSPNRDRGDTEAFF. CDR3 DNA sequence: TGTGCCAGCTCACCAAATCGCGACAGGGGGGACACTGAAGCTTTCTTT.

This chain uses TRBV19 with TRBJ1-4, with no clear D. The ends were cut back, 6 bases at V and 0 bases at J, with 11 bases in the middle. CDR1 is LNHDA and CDR2 is SQIVND in the germline V gene (reference sequence). The CDR3 is made up of 15 amino acids. CDR3 in DNA: TGTGCCAGTAGAGCCCAGGTTGCAACTAATGAAAAACTGTTTTTT. Protein sequence: CASRAQVATNEKLFF.

The V call is TRBV10-3, the J call TRBJ2-7, with TRBD1 identical over 8 bases. The CDR3 extends over 13 amino acids. J was trimmed by 5 bases and V by 6 bases; bases with no gene match: 6. Germline V gene lookup returns CDR1 ENHRY and CDR2 SYGVKD. This CDR3 is CAISPTGAHEQYV. In DNA, the CDR3 is TGTGCCATCAGCCCGACAGGGGCCCACGAGCAGTACGTC.

J is TRBJ1-4 and V is TRBV28; D perhaps matches TRBD1 (5 bases). The CDR3 runs 13 residues. Looked up from germline, CDR1 is MDHEN and CDR2 is SYDVKM. The ends were cut back, 6 bases at V and 4 bases at J, with 9 bases in the middle. CDR3 protein: CASRQGFNEKLFF. CDR3 in DNA: TGTGCCAGCAGGCAGGGTTTTAATGAAAAACTGTTTTTT.

The chain employs TRBV21-1 and TRBJ1-4; TRBD1 was called by the table and not checked on the DNA. TRBV21-1 is reported as a pseudogene. The CDR3 runs 13 residues. In DNA, the CDR3 is TGTGCCAGCAGCGAAGGGACAGGGCTGAAACTGTTTTTT. It codes for CASSEGTGLKLFF.

J is TRBJ2-2 and V is TRBV19; weak D call: TRBD1 (6 bases). The germline gives CDR1 LNHDA, CDR2 SQIVND (reference sequence). The V gene lost 2 bases and the J gene lost 6 bases, with 10 bases spanning the gap. This CDR3 is 14 amino acids long. Written as DNA, the CDR3 is TGTGCCAGTAGTATACCAGGGGTGGCCGGGGAGCTGTTTTTT. It yields the protein CASSIPGVAGELFF.

The rearrangement uses TRBV4-1 and TRBJ2-2, with D maybe TRBD1 (6 bases). CDR3 length equals 15 residues. The ends were cut back, 4 bases at V and 0 bases at J, with 9 bases in the middle. The germline V gene encodes CDR1 MGHRA and CDR2 YSYEKL. CDR3 in DNA: TGCGCCAGCAGCCTGGGACAAGCGAACACCGGGGAGCTGTTTTTT. Translation gives CASSLGQANTGELFF.